Here is one TCR beta chain with its context. Tissue from the graft was processed to free its intraepithelial and lamina propria lymphocytes. The CDR3 is 16 amino acids. Germline CDR1 is MDHEN and CDR2 is SYDVKM. Losses at the gene ends were 2 bases for V and 3 bases for J; bases not matched to a gene: 9. These data originate in a study of graft-versus-host responses after intestinal transplantation. Clones were read by immunoSEQ multiplex PCR, and TCRdb kept only the in-frame ones, dropping some. Of 60,000 to 75,000 clones listed, 89% are singletons. This receptor was identified in a human patient who received an intestinal transplant, so some T cells may come from the graft donor. The sequencing here drew on ileum tissue, taken roughly 54 weeks after transplant. The chain uses TRBV28 and TRBJ2-7, with 8 bases matching TRBD1. The CDR3 protein is CASSLVGDRGIYEQYF. The CDR3 DNA reads as TGTGCCAGCAGTTTAGTGGGAGACAGGGGCATCTACGAGCAGTACTTC.